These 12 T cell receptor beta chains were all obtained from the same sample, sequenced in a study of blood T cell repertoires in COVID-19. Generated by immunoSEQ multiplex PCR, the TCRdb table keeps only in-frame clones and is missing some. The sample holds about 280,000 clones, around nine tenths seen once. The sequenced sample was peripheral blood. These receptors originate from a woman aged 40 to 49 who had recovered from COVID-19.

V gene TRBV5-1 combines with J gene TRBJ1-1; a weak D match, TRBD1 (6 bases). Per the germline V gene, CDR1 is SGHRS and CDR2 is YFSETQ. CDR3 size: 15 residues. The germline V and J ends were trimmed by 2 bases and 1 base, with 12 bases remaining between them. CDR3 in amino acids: CASSLETGPNTEAFF. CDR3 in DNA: TGCGCCAGCAGCTTAGAGACAGGACCGAACACTGAAGCTTTCTTT.

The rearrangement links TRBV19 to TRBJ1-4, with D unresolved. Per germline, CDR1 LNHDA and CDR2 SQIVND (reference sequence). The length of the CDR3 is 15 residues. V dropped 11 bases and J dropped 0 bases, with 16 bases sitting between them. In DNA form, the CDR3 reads TGTGCCGCCCGGTATACGGGGTCAACTAATGAAAAACTGTTTTTT. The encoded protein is CAARYTGSTNEKLFF.

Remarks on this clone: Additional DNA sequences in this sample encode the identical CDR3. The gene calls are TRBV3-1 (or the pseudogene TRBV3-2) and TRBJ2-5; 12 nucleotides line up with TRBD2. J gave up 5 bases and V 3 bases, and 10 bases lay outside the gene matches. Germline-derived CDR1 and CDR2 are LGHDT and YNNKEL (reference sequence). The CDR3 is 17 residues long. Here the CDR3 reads CASSQGLAGGPGETQYF. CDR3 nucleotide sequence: TGTGCCAGCAGCCAGGGGCTAGCGGGAGGGCCGGGTGAGACCCAGTACTTC.

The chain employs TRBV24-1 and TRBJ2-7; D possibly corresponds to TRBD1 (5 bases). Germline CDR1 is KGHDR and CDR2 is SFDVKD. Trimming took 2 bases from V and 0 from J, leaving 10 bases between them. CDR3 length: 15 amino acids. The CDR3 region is CATSDWGGSSYEQYF. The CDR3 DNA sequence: TGTGCCACCAGTGATTGGGGCGGAAGCTCCTACGAGCAGTACTTC.

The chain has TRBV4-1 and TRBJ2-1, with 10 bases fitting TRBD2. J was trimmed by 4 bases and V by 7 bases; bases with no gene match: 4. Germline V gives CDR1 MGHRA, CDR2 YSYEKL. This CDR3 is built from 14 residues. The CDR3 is CASIEREGYNEQFF. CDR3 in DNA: TGCGCCAGCATTGAGCGGGAGGGTTACAATGAGCAGTTCTTC.

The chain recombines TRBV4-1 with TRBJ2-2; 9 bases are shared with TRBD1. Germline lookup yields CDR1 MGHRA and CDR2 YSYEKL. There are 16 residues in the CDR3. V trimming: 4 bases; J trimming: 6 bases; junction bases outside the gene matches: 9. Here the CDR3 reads CASSRGTGNTPGELFF. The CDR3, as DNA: TGCGCCAGCAGCCGAGGGACAGGGAATACACCCGGGGAGCTGTTTTTT.

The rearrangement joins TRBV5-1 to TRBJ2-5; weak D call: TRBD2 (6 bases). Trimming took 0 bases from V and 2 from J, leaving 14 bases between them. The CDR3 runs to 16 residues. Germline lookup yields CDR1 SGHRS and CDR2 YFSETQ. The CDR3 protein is CASSLVEAGPQETQYF. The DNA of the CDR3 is TGCGCCAGCAGCTTGGTTGAGGCGGGACCTCAAGAGACCCAGTACTTC.

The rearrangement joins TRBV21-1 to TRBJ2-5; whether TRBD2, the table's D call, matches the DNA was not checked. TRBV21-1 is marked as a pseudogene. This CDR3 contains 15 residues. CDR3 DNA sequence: TGTGCCAGCAGCAAAGAGGCGGGGGGGGAAGAGACCCAGTACTTC. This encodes CASSKEAGGEETQYF.

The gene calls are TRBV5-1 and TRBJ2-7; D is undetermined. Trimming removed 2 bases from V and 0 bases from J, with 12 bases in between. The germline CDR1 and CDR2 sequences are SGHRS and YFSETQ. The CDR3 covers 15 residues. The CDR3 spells CASSFPERSSYEQYF. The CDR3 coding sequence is TGCGCCAGCAGCTTCCCGGAGCGAAGCTCCTACGAGCAGTACTTC.

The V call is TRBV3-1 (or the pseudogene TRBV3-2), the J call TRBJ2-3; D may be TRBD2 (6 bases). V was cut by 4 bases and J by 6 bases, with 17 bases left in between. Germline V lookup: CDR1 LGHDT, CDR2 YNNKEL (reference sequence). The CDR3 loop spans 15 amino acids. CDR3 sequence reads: CASSRRDSRGDTQYF. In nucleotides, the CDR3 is TGTGCCAGCAGCCGCCGGGACTCACGAGGGGATACGCAGTATTTT.

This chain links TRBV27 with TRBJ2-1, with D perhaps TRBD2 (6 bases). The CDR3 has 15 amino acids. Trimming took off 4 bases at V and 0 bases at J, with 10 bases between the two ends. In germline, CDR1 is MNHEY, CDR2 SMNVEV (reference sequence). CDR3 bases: TGTGCCAGCAGTTACGCGGGGAGCTCCTACAATGAGCAGTTCTTC. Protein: CASSYAGSSYNEQFF.

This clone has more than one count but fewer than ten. The CDR3 loop reads CASSEDGPGWATNEKLFF. Written as DNA, the CDR3 is TGTGCCAGCAGTGAAGACGGGCCAGGGTGGGCAACTAATGAAAAACTGTTTTTT. V gene TRBV6-1 combines with J gene TRBJ1-4, with D possibly matching TRBD1 (5 bases). Looked up from germline, CDR1 is MNHNS and CDR2 is SASEGT. V shed 1 base and J shed 0 bases, with 15 bases lying between them. The CDR3 extends over 18 amino acids.